This T cell receptor beta chain emerged from a study of T-cell reconstitution after alpha-beta-depleted transplantation in children. A note on this clonotype: Its antigen is not known.

Study-level results: Several hundred expanded graft clones reportedly were the source of alpha-beta T cells about two months after transplant. One year post-transplant, T-cell counts and diversity were largely derived from T cells produced anew. Day-60 TCRbeta diversity that was high in some patients was derived from surviving recipient T cells and thymic progenitors.

The TCRbeta library was prepared with unique molecular identifiers. TCRdb used MiXCR to reprocess the PCR reads, holding one entry per CDR3 protein. Among about 870,000 distinct CDR3 sequences, roughly 15% were seen once, and the ten largest hold around 5.3%. CDR1 is SGHRS, CDR2 YFSETQ, per germline. The CDR3 loop spans 14 amino acids. Between the trimmed V and J ends, which lost 4 bases and 3 bases, there was a span of 13 bases. The material was PBMCs, mostly from graft donor cells, obtained 360 days after TCRalphabeta/CD19-depleted stem cell transplant. The clonotype comes from a male patient under 18 who had a stem cell transplant for acute lymphoblastic leukemia, so the T cells may come from the graft donor. The J gene is TRBJ2-5, the V gene TRBV5-1; perhaps TRBD1 as D (5 bases). The CDR3 nucleotides read TGCGCCAGCAGCGAGATGACAGTAAAAGAGACCCAGTACTTC. Amino acid sequence: CASSEMTVKETQYF.